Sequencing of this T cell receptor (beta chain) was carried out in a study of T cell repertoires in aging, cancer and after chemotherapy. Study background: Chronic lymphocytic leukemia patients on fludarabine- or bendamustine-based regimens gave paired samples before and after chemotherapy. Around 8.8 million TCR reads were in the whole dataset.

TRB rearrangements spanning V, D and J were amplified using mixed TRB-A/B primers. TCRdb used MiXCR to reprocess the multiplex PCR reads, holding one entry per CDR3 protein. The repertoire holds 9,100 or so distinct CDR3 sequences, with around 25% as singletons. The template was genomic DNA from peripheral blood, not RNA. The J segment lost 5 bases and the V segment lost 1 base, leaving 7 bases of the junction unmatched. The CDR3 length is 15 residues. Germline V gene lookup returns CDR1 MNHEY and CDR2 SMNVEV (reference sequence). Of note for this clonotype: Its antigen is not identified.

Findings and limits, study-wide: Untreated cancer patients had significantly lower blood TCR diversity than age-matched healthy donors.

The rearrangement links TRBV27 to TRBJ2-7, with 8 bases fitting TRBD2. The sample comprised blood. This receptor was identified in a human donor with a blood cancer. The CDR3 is CASSLLAGSVNEQYF. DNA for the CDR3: TGTGCCAGCAGTTTATTAGCGGGGAGCGTCAACGAGCAGTACTTC.